The 6 T cell receptor beta chains in this list originate from one sample, sequenced in a study of cytomegalovirus exposure and HLA in healthy donors. Repertoires were generated with immunoSEQ multiplex PCR, while TCRdb's copy carries only in-frame clones and drops some. The repertoire holds approximately 280,000 clones, with around 86% as singletons. Material for sequencing was PBMCs. These receptors all come from a woman aged 18-29 years in good health and CMV-seronegative.

As DNA, the CDR3 is TGCGCCAGCAGCCAAGTTGGGGAGGTCCGTACTGAAGCTTTCTTT. This encodes CASSQVGEVRTEAFF. The chain employs TRBV4-1 and TRBJ1-1; D gene uncertain. Per germline, CDR1 MGHRA and CDR2 YSYEKL. The CDR3 spans 15 residues. V gave up 1 base and J gave up 5 bases, with 14 bases separating them.

The chain carries TRBV18 and TRBJ2-5; 9 bases align to TRBD1. CDR1 is KGHSH and CDR2 is LQKENI in the germline V gene. Trimming at V came to 5 bases and at J to 4 bases, leaving 8 bases not matched to a gene. The CDR3 runs 15 residues. CDR3 residues: CASSSNRGQGETQYF. The CDR3, as DNA: TGTGCCAGCTCATCAAACAGGGGGCAGGGAGAGACCCAGTACTTC.

This chain joins TRBV4-1 and TRBJ2-7; 8 bases line up with TRBD2. Germline assignment: CDR1 MGHRA and CDR2 YSYEKL. The ends lost 1 base at V and 6 bases at J; junction bases unmatched: 8. CDR3 size: 15 residues. Written as DNA, the CDR3 is TGCGCCAGCAGCCAAGGCTTGGGACTAGTAGGCGAGCAGTACTTC. Protein sequence: CASSQGLGLVGEQYF.

V gene TRBV6-6 combines with J gene TRBJ2-3; D gene uncertain. The germline gives CDR1 MNHNY, CDR2 SVGAGI (reference sequence). This CDR3 has 15 residues. V shed 5 bases and J shed 0 bases, with 12 bases lying between them. CDR3 amino acids: CASSARLRSTDTQYF. The DNA of the CDR3 is TGTGCCAGCAGTGCCCGTTTGCGGAGCACAGATACGCAGTATTTT.

This chain connects TRBV4-3 to TRBJ1-2, with D unresolved. V lost 0 bases, J lost 4 bases, and 12 bases lay in between. Germline CDR1 reads LGHNA; CDR2 reads YSLEER. The CDR3 contains 15 residues. The CDR3 loop reads CASSQDVLQAYGYTF. DNA for the CDR3: TGCGCCAGCAGCCAAGATGTACTTCAGGCCTATGGCTACACCTTC.

This clone has only one observation. The V and J genes are TRBV15 and TRBJ2-5; 9 bases agree with TRBD2. Germline V lookup: CDR1 LNHNV, CDR2 YYDKDF (reference sequence). The CDR3 spans 16 residues. J gave up 5 bases and V 0 bases, and 7 bases lay outside the gene matches. The CDR3 protein is CATSRDSRGGPETQYF. Here the CDR3 DNA reads TGTGCCACCAGCAGAGATTCGCGGGGGGGCCCGGAGACCCAGTACTTC.